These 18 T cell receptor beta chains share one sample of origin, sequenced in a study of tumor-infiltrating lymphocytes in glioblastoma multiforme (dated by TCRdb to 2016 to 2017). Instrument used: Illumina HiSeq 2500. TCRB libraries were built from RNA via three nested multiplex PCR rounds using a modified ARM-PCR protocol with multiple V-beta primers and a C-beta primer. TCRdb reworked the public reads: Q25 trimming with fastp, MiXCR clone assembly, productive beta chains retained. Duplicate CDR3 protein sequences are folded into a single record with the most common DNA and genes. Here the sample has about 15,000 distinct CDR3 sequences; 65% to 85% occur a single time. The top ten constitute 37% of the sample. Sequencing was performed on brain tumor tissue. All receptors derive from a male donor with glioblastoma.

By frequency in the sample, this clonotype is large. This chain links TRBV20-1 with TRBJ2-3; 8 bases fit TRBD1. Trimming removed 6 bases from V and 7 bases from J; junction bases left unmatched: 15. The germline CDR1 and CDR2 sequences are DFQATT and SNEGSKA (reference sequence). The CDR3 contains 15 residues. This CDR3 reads CSALRTGTTLNTQYF. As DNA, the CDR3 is TGCAGTGCCCTACGGACAGGGACGACCCTTAATACGCAGTATTTT.

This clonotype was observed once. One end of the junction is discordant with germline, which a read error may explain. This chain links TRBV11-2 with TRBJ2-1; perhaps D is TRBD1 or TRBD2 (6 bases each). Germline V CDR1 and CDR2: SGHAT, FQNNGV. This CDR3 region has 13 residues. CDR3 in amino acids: CASSLDRGDTQYF. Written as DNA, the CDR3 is TGTGCCAGCAGCTTAGATAGGGGGGATACGCAGTACTTT.

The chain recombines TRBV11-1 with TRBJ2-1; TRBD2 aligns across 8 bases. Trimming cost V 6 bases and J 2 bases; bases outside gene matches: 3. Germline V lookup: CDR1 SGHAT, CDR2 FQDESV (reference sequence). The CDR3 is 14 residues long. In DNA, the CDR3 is TGTGCCAGCAGTAGTAGCGGGACCTACAATGAGCAGTTCTTC. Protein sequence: CASSSSGTYNEQFF.

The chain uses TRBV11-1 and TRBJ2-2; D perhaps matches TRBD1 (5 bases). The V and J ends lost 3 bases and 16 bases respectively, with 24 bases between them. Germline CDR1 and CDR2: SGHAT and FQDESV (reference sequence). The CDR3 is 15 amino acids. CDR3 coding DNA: TGTGCCAGCAGCTTGATGGCGACGGACACTGGGGAACAGTTTTTT. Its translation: CASSLMATDTGEQFF.

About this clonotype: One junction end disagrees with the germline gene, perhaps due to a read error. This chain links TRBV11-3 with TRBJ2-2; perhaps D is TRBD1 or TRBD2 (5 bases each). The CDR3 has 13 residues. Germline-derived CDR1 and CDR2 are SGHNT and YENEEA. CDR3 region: CASSLTGTEELFF. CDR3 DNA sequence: TGTGCCAGCAGCTTGACGGGGACCGAGGAGCTGTTTTTT. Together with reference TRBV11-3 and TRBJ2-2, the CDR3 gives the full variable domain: EAGVVQSPRYKIIEKKQPVAFWCNPISGHNTLYWYLQNLGQGPELLIRYENEEAVDDSQLPKDRFSAERLKGVDSTLKIQPAELGDSAVYLCASSLTGTEELFFGEGSRLTVL.

CDR3 DNA: TGTGCCAGCTCGCGGGAGGGGGTTAGCTCCTACAATGAGCAGTTCTTC. Its translation is CASSREGVSSYNEQFF. J is TRBJ2-1 and V is TRBV6-2 or TRBV6-3; 9 bases match TRBD2. There are 16 residues in the CDR3. V lost 8 bases, J lost 0 bases, and 8 bases stayed unmatched. The germline gives CDR1 MNHEY, CDR2 SVGEGT.

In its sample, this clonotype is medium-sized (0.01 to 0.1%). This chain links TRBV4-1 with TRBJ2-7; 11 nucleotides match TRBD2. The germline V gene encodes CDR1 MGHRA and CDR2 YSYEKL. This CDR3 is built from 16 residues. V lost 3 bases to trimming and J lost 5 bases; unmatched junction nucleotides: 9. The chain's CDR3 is CASSHIAGGPVNEQYF. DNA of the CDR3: TGCGCCAGCAGCCACATAGCGGGAGGGCCCGTAAACGAGCAGTACTTC.

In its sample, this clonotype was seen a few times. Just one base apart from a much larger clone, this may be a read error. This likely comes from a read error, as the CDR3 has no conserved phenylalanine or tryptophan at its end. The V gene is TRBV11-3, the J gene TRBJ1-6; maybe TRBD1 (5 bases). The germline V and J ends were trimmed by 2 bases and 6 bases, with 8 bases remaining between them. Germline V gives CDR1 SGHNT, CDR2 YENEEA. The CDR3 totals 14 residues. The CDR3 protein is CASSLQGSNSPLHL. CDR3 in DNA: TGTGCCAGCAGCTTACAGGGAAGTAATTCACCCCTCCACCTT.

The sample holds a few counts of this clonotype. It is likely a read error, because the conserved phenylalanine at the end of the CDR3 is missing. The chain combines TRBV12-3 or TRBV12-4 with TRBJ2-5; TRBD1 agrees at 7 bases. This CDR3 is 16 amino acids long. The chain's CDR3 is CASSPPGRQGQEAQYS. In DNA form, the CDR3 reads TGTGCCAGCAGCCCACCCGGTCGACAGGGACAAGAGGCCCAGTACTCC.

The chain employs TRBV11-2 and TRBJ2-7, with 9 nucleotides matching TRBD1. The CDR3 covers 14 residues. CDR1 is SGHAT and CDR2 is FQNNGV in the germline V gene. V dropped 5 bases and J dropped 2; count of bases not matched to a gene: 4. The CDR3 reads CASSPGQGPYEQYF. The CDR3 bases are TGTGCCAGCAGCCCGGGACAGGGCCCCTACGAGCAGTACTTC.

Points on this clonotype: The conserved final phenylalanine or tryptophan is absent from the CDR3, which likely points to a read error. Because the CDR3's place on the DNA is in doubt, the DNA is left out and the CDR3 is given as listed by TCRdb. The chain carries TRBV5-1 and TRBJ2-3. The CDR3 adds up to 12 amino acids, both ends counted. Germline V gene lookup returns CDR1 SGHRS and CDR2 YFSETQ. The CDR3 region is CASSRASDTRYS.

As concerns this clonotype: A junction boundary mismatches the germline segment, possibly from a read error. The CDR3 DNA reads as TGTGGTGCTCAGCCACAGTACGATGAGCAGTTCTTC. The encoded protein is CGAQPQYDEQFF. The chain couples TRBV20-1 to TRBJ2-1; D is ambiguous. The CDR3 has 12 residues. In germline, CDR1 is DFQATT, CDR2 SNEGSKA (reference sequence).

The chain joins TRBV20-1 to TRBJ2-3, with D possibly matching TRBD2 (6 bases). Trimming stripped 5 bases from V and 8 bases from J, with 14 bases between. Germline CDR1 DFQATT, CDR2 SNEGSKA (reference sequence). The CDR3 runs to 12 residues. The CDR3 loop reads CSAGDGGPTQYF. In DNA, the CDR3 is TGCAGTGCTGGCGACGGAGGGCCTACGCAGTATTTT.

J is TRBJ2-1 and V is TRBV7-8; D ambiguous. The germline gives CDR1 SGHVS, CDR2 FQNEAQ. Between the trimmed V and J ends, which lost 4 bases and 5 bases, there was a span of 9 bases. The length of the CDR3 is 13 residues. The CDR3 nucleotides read TGTGCCAGCAGCTCCGGAAGTAACAATGAGCAGTTCTTC. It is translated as CASSSGSNNEQFF.

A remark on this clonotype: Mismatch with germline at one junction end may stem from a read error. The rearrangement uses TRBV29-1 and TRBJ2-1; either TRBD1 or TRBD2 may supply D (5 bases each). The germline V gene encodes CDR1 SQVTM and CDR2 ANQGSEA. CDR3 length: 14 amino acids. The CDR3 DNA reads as TGCAGCTGTCGGGACGTGAGCTCCTACAATGAACAGTTCTTC. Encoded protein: CSCRDVSSYNEQFF.

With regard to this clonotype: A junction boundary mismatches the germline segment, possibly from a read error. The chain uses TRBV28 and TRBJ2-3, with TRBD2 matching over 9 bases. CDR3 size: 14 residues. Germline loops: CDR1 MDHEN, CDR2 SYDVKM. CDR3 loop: CASSFLAGIDTQYF. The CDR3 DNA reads TGTGCCAGCAGTTTTCTAGCGGGGATAGATACGCAATATTTT.

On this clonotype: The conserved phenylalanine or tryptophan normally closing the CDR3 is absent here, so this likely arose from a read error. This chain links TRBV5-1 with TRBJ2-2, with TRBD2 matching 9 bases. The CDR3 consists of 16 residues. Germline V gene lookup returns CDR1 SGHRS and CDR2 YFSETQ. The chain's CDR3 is CSSSFGTSTNTGELFL. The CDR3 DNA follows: TGCTCCAGCAGCTTCGGGACTAGCACGAACACCGGGGAGCTGTTTCTT.

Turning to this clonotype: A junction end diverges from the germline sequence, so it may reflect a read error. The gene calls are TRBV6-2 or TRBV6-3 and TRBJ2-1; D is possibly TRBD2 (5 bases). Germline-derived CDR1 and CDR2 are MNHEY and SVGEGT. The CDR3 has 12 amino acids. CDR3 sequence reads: CASSYERVHELF. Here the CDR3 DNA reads TGTGCCAGCAGTTACGAGAGGGTCCATGAGCTCTTC.